This T cell receptor (beta chain) is drawn from a study of spatial heterogeneity in lung cancer (dated by TCRdb to the late 2010s). A note on the overall study: Beta-chain transcripts were consistently detected in greater numbers than alpha-chain transcripts, which likely reflects a higher abundance of beta-chain transcripts. In the raw uncorrected reads, each unique combination of TCR and UMI appeared more than ten times on average. Nonsynonymous mutation counts, determined by whole-exome sequencing of tumor tissue, were related to TCR repertoire features. In tumor regions, TCR transcript counts showed a strong correlation with a T cell transcriptional module score derived from matched bulk RNA-seq. In non-small cell lung cancer, the study made a quantitative comparison of TCR alpha and beta repertoires among multiple tumor regions, matched nontumor lung and blood. Both alpha and beta chains were TCR-sequenced in samples taken at surgery, namely 220 tumor regions, around 64 matched nontumor lung samples and over 55 PBMC samples. The study at large found these results: The tumor nonsynonymous mutation count correlated with the number of expanded intratumoral alpha and beta TCRs. Counts of ubiquitous and regional expanded TCRs correlated with counts of ubiquitous and regional nonsynonymous mutations, respectively. TCR-seq was estimated to cover only around 7.2% of tumor T cells for alpha chains and approximately 13% for beta chains. Additional single-cell paired TCR alpha and beta sequencing was considered necessary to confirm, at a functional level, the hypothesis that regional TCRs recognize regional mutations.

The library was obtained by 5' RACE. The sequencing machine was a NextSeq 500. To allow correction of PCR and sequencing errors, the TCR library protocol tagged every TCR cDNA molecule with a unique molecular identifier. In the paper's pipeline: TCR identification, UMI-based error correction and CDR3 extraction were all carried out with Decombinator tools. TCRs above a frequency of 2 per 1,000, corresponding to the top 1% of the tumor frequency distribution, were defined as expanded. Expanded tumor TCRs statistically deemed absent (corrected P<0.05) from at least one tumor region were classed as regional, and all other expanded tumor TCRs were classed as ubiquitous. Renyi diversity was computed with the R vegan package after each repertoire had been subsampled 100 times to 5,000 TCRs. To build CDR3 similarity networks, amino acid triplet string-kernel similarity was used, and CDR3s were connected when their pairwise similarity was above 0.82. TCRdb applied fastp at Q25 and MiXCR to the public reads, then kept only in-frame beta chains. CDR3 protein sequences are deduplicated, and each keeps its most common genes and DNA. The V and J calls were determined by TCRdb, not by the authors. Recorded for this sample are thousands of distinct CDR3 sequences; about 7% of them occurred a single time. The ten top clones hold roughly a quarter of the sample.

The CDR3, cysteine through phenylalanine, is 13 amino acids long. Just CDR3 DNA is preserved here, 39 bases in frame from base 1. For CDR1 and CDR2, the germline V gene (reference sequence) lists SGHKS and YYEKEE. At the junction V is shortened by 1 base and J by 5 bases, with 9 bases in between. This clonotype is termed medium-sized (0.01 to 0.1%). The antigen it recognizes is unknown. Base qualities are missing; no much larger clone stands one base away. Reading the label with the study, this specimen's time point is: sample taken at primary tumor resection. Samples were obtained from 72 patients with early-stage, untreated non-small cell lung cancer from the lung TRACERx cohort. Without any cell sorting, TCR sequencing was performed on whole RNA extracted either from tumor and nontumor lung tissue or from cryopreserved PBMC samples. Only patients for whom sufficient RNA was available from at least two tumor regions were selected for TCR sequencing. A lung pathologist reviewed the tumor and adjacent nontumor lung specimens before the specimens were selected.

The sequencing here drew on lung tumor tissue, taken at surgery. The TCR originated in a male donor with early-stage non-small cell lung cancer. In this chain, TRBV5-5 is recombined with TRBJ1-1, and the D gene may be TRBD1, 6 bases matching. The sequenced DNA: TGTGCCAGCAGCTTGCCGGGGGCTACTGAAGCTTTCTTT. Its translation reads: CASSLPGATEAFF.